This T cell receptor beta chain was recovered during a study of blood T cell repertoires in COVID-19. Libraries were prepared by immunoSEQ multiplex PCR; TCRdb keeps only in-frame clonotypes and omits some of them. The sample consists of some 490,000 clones, 80% to 90% of them appearing once. The CDR3 runs to 9 residues. The V end was cut by 11 bases, the J end by 5 bases, with 6 bases between. Germline-derived CDR1 and CDR2 are ENHRY and SYGVKD. The chain uses TRBV10-3 and TRBJ2-5, with D uncertain. Sequencing was performed on peripheral blood. The sequence derives from a human donor in a cohort sampled during active COVID-19. The CDR3 spells CAAGETQYF. The CDR3 bases are TGTGCCGCCGGGGAGACCCAGTACTTC.